These 7 T cell receptor beta chains share one sample of origin, sequenced in a study of CD4 T cells in relation to SARS-CoV-2 and coronaviruses. Clones were sequenced by immunoSEQ multiplex PCR, and TCRdb holds only the in-frame ones, with some missing. The sample has about 68,000 clones, over 90% seen once. The unexposed donors gave CD4+ T cells in about 2010-2019, prior to COVID-19. The sequenced material came from naive CD4+ T cells from PBMCs. Subset specified: naive CD4+ T cells isolated by negative enrichment. The source of these receptors is a human donor in good health.

The rearrangement uses TRBV29-1 and TRBJ2-5; D is perhaps TRBD1 or TRBD2 (6 bases each). V was trimmed by 7 bases and J by 5 bases, leaving 14 bases between them. This CDR3 contains 12 residues. Germline CDR1 reads SQVTM; CDR2 reads ANQGSEA. The CDR3 loop is CSGLKGGETQYF. The CDR3 region has the DNA TGCAGCGGATTGAAAGGGGGGGAGACCCAGTACTTC.

This chain connects TRBV12-3 or TRBV12-4 to TRBJ2-1; maybe TRBD2 (5 bases). V was shortened by 6 bases and J by 1 base, with 7 bases between the two germline ends. This CDR3 is built from 13 residues. This CDR3 is CASRSGSYNEQFF. CDR3 coding DNA: TGTGCCAGCAGATCGGGGTCCTACAATGAGCAGTTCTTC.

V is TRBV5-8 and J is TRBJ2-5, with 10 bases aligning to TRBD2. The V segment lost 3 bases and the J segment 2 bases; nucleotides outside the gene matches: 7. Per the germline V gene, CDR1 is SGHTS and CDR2 is YDEGEE. The CDR3 spans 16 residues. The CDR3 protein is CASSSGLAASQETQYF. In DNA form, the CDR3 reads TGTGCCAGCAGCTCCGGACTAGCGGCTTCACAAGAGACCCAGTACTTC.

The chain links TRBV7-9 to TRBJ1-6; possibly TRBD1 for D (6 bases). Germline CDR1 is SEHNR and CDR2 is FQNEAQ (reference sequence). This CDR3 comprises 17 residues. Trimming removed 5 bases at V and 10 bases at J, with 24 bases between. The CDR3 region is CASSLPRGLTTDSPLHF. The CDR3 DNA follows: TGTGCCAGCAGCCTACCCAGGGGATTAACTACCGACTCACCCCTCCACTTT.

This chain links TRBV5-4 with TRBJ2-3, with D possibly being TRBD2 (6 bases). V gave up 0 bases and J gave up 4 bases, with 18 bases separating them. The germline V gene has CDR1 SGHNT and CDR2 YYREEE (reference sequence). CDR3 length: 17 residues. The CDR3 bases are TGTGCCAGCAGCTTGGGTGGGACTCAAAGACTATCAGATACGCAGTATTTT. This encodes CASSLGGTQRLSDTQYF.

This rearrangement joins TRBV4-3 to TRBJ2-1; D uncertain. V was pared by 2 bases and J by 2 bases, with 10 bases between. CDR3 length: 15 residues. Germline CDR1 is LGHNA and CDR2 is YSLEER. DNA for the CDR3: TGCGCCAGCAGCCAACGAGCGTCCACCTACAATGAGCAGTTCTTC. Its protein product is CASSQRASTYNEQFF.

The rearrangement uses TRBV11-3 and TRBJ1-3; 7 bases fit TRBD1. CDR3 length: 14 amino acids. Germline V gives CDR1 SGHNT, CDR2 YENEEA. V dropped 4 bases and J dropped 9; count of bases not matched to a gene: 9. The CDR3 here is CASSSRTGPGTIYF. The CDR3 DNA reads TGTGCCAGCAGCTCTCGGACAGGTCCGGGCACCATATATTTT.